Following are 23 T cell receptor beta chains from one sample sequenced in a study of blood T cell repertoires in COVID-19. Profiling relied on immunoSEQ multiplex PCR, and the TCRdb table lists in-frame clones only, not all of them. This repertoire shows fewer than 85,000 clones, 90% found once; its top ten account for 0.95% to 1.3%. Sequences were obtained from peripheral blood. These receptors all come from a woman aged 45-59 years in a cohort sampled during active COVID-19.

The genes are TRBV28 and TRBJ2-1; 7 positions agree with TRBD2. With V trimmed by 7 bases and J by 4 bases, 4 bases remained unmatched. Germline CDR1 reads MDHEN; CDR2 reads SYDVKM. The CDR3 length is 13 residues. The CDR3 sequence: CASMGGGYNEQFF. The CDR3 nucleotides read TGTGCCAGCATGGGGGGGGGATACAATGAGCAGTTCTTC.

V and J are TRBV11-3 and TRBJ2-1; TRBD2 matches 12 bases. Per the germline V gene, CDR1 is SGHNT and CDR2 is YENEEA. The CDR3 length is 16 residues. Unmatched junction bases numbered 3, after V lost 2 bases and J lost 4 bases. The CDR3 region has the DNA TGTGCCAGCAGCTTAAGGCTAGCGGGAGGGTACAATGAGCAGTTCTTC. Translating it yields CASSLRLAGGYNEQFF.

The genes are TRBV10-1 and TRBJ1-5; a weak D match, TRBD1 (5 bases). The CDR3 consists of 13 residues. V was pared by 6 bases and J by 5 bases, with 11 bases between. Germline V gives CDR1 WNHNN, CDR2 SYGVQD (reference sequence). The CDR3 nucleotides are TGCGCCAGCAGCGTGGGACTAGATCAGCCCCAGCATTTT. This sequence encodes CASSVGLDQPQHF.

The rearrangement links TRBV6-1 to TRBJ1-1, with D possibly being TRBD1 (6 bases). The germline V and J ends were trimmed by 2 bases and 3 bases, with 7 bases remaining between them. The CDR3 is 13 amino acids. Germline-derived CDR1 and CDR2 are MNHNS and SASEGT. CDR3 sequence reads: CASSEHRDTEAFF. The CDR3 bases are TGTGCCAGCAGTGAACACAGGGACACTGAAGCTTTCTTT.

V is TRBV10-3 and J is TRBJ2-7; D perhaps matches TRBD2 (5 bases). The V end lost 6 bases, the J end lost 8 bases, and 17 bases lay between the germline ends. CDR3 length: 13 residues. Germline V CDR1 and CDR2: ENHRY, SYGVKD. CDR3 region: CAISENSQRQQYF. In DNA form, the CDR3 reads TGTGCCATCAGCGAGAATTCCCAGCGGCAGCAGTACTTC.

The gene calls are TRBV22-1 and TRBJ2-1; the DNA was not compared with TRBD2, the D call given in the table. TRBV22-1 has pseudogene status. The CDR3 runs 13 residues. CDR3 sequence reads: CPGSAAPIDEQFF. The CDR3 bases are TGTCCTGGGAGCGCCGCCCCTATAGATGAGCAGTTCTTC.

The chain uses TRBV7-9 and TRBJ1-4, with 7 bases that match TRBD1. V was clipped by 5 bases and J by 6 bases; unmatched bases: 12. Germline CDR1 SEHNR, CDR2 FQNEAQ (reference sequence). CDR3 length: 16 residues. In DNA form, the CDR3 reads TGTGCCAGCAGCCCACAGGGGACCGGTGGGTATGAAAAACTGTTTTTT. Residues: CASSPQGTGGYEKLFF.

The chain links TRBV7-6 to TRBJ1-3, with a possible D match to TRBD1 (6 bases). The CDR3 loop spans 15 amino acids. From germline, CDR1 is SGHVS and CDR2 FNYEAQ. V was trimmed by 1 base and J by 4 bases, leaving 11 bases between them. The DNA for the CDR3 is TGTGCCAGCAGCTTAGGGGGGCCGGGGGGAAACACCATATATTTT. Its protein is CASSLGGPGGNTIYF.

V and J are TRBV9 and TRBJ2-1, with 11 bases identical to TRBD2. CDR3 length: 17 residues. Germline CDR1 reads SGDLS; CDR2 reads YYNGEE. The V gene end was trimmed by 0 bases and the J gene end by 4 bases; junction bases not matched to a gene: 6. This CDR3 reads CASSVEDGTSGYNEQFF. The CDR3 DNA follows: TGTGCCAGCAGCGTAGAAGACGGGACTAGCGGTTACAATGAGCAGTTCTTC.

The rearrangement uses TRBV6-2 or TRBV6-3 and TRBJ1-3; maybe TRBD1 (6 bases). Trimming took off 0 bases at V and 1 base at J, with 19 bases between the two ends. The germline CDR1 and CDR2 sequences are MNHEY and SVGEGT. This CDR3 is 19 amino acids long. The CDR3 loop reads CASSYSPGTLRPSGNTIYF. In DNA, the CDR3 is TGTGCCAGCAGTTACTCCCCCGGGACACTCCGACCTTCTGGAAACACCATATATTTT.

CDR3: CASSQDFFGGGAREYGYTF. In nucleotides, the CDR3 is TGCGCCAGCAGCCAAGATTTTTTCGGTGGGGGGGCGCGGGAATATGGCTACACCTTC. The rearrangement joins TRBV4-1 to TRBJ1-2; tentatively, D is TRBD1 (6 bases). This CDR3 region has 19 residues. In germline, CDR1 is MGHRA, CDR2 YSYEKL. Trimming cost V 0 bases and J 5 bases, with 25 bases left between them.

The rearrangement joins TRBV28 to TRBJ2-2, with D perhaps matching TRBD1 (6 bases). The germline V gene encodes CDR1 MDHEN and CDR2 SYDVKM. Trimming cost V 8 bases and J 6 bases, with 25 bases left between them. This CDR3 spans 17 amino acids. CDR3 sequence (DNA): TGTGCCAGCCACTCCCCTGGCTTTAGCAGGGGAGCCGGGGAGCTGTTTTTT. Protein product: CASHSPGFSRGAGELFF.

This clone was seen a handful of times. The chain recombines TRBV24-1 with TRBJ2-1; the D is unclear. Germline CDR1 is KGHDR and CDR2 is SFDVKD. V lost 4 bases to trimming and J lost 7 bases, with 7 bases between them. CDR3 length equals 12 residues. This CDR3 reads CATSDPRNEQFF. In nucleotides, the CDR3 is TGTGCCACCAGTGACCCCCGTAATGAGCAGTTCTTC.

This sequence joins TRBV28 and TRBJ1-2; TRBD1 matches at 10 bases. Germline values: CDR1 MDHEN, CDR2 SYDVKM. V was clipped by 4 bases and J by 1 base; unmatched bases: 12. The CDR3 runs 18 residues. The CDR3 bases are TGTGCCAGCAGTTCCCGCAGGGGGACAGGGGCGGGTAACTATGGCTACACCTTC. Its translation is CASSSRRGTGAGNYGYTF.

V usage is TRBV18 and J usage is TRBJ1-1, with 9 bases lining up with TRBD1. The J segment lost 4 bases and the V segment lost 3 bases, leaving 3 bases of the junction unmatched. Per germline, CDR1 KGHSH and CDR2 LQKENI. The CDR3 sequence is 14 residues long. DNA for the CDR3: TGTGCCAGCTCACCGACAGGGGGTATCACTGAAGCTTTCTTT. Its protein product is CASSPTGGITEAFF.

This clone appeared a single time. J is TRBJ2-7 and V is TRBV2; 8 positions agree with TRBD2. Germline V gives CDR1 SNHLY, CDR2 FYNNEI. This CDR3 is 13 amino acids long. V was clipped by 4 bases and J by 12 bases; unmatched bases: 11. Written as DNA, the CDR3 is TGTGCCAGCAGTGGAGAGACTAGCGAAAACACGTACTTC. Translating gives CASSGETSENTYF.

The chain is built from TRBV28 and TRBJ2-7; 7 bases map to TRBD2. V trimming: 11 bases; J trimming: 0 bases; junction bases outside the gene matches: 7. This CDR3 comprises 13 residues. Germline V gene lookup returns CDR1 MDHEN and CDR2 SYDVKM. In DNA form, the CDR3 reads TGTGCCGCCATTGCGGGAGACTCCTACGAGCAGTACTTC. It codes for CAAIAGDSYEQYF.

This clone turned up a few times. This rearrangement joins TRBV28 to TRBJ1-6; TRBD1 is a possible D gene (6 bases). The CDR3 length is 14 residues. V lost 7 bases, J lost 12 bases, and 19 bases lay in between. Germline V gives CDR1 MDHEN, CDR2 SYDVKM. The CDR3 DNA follows: TGTGCCAGCAAACAGGGATATGTATTTGGACCCCTCCACTTT. Its translation: CASKQGYVFGPLHF.

The genes are TRBV5-1 and TRBJ2-3; tentative D call: TRBD1 (6 bases). V was shortened by 4 bases and J by 4 bases, with 16 bases between the two germline ends. The V gene's germline CDR1 is SGHRS and CDR2 YFSETQ. This CDR3 has 15 residues. The CDR3 DNA follows: TGCGCCAGCAGCCAGGGACATCCCGGGGCAGATACGCAGTATTTT. Translated: CASSQGHPGADTQYF.

The chain links TRBV5-8 to TRBJ2-1; D perhaps matches TRBD2 (6 bases). CDR1 and CDR2 from the germline V gene are SGHTS and YDEGEE. V was pared by 1 base and J by 10 bases, with 18 bases between. CDR3 length equals 15 residues. The CDR3: CASSLNRDLWGEQFF. The CDR3 DNA follows: TGTGCCAGCAGCTTGAACCGGGACTTATGGGGGGAGCAGTTCTTC.

The chain employs TRBV28 and TRBJ2-1, with 9 nucleotides matching TRBD2. The V gene's germline CDR1 is MDHEN and CDR2 SYDVKM. J was trimmed by 8 bases and V by 2 bases; bases with no gene match: 16. The CDR3 runs to 18 residues. The CDR3 region is CASSLPLDPSGNSHEQFF. DNA for the CDR3: TGTGCCAGCAGTTTACCCCTAGATCCTAGCGGGAATTCCCATGAGCAGTTCTTC.

The chain recombines TRBV25-1 with TRBJ2-1; 10 nucleotides match TRBD2. V shed 2 bases and J 7 bases; nucleotides not matched to a gene: 5. CDR1 and CDR2 from the germline V gene are MGHDK and SYGVNS. CDR3 size: 15 residues. This CDR3 is CASSEGPAGGNEQFF. For the CDR3, the DNA is TGTGCCAGCAGTGAAGGGCCAGCGGGAGGGAATGAGCAGTTCTTC.

This clone was seen a handful of times. The V call is TRBV4-1, the J call TRBJ1-5; D gene uncertain. Between the trimmed V and J ends, which lost 0 bases and 6 bases, there was a span of 15 bases. CDR1 is MGHRA and CDR2 is YSYEKL in the germline V gene. This CDR3 spans 16 amino acids. CDR3 nucleotide sequence: TGCGCCAGCAGCCAAGATAGCGGTCTCCCTTCTCAGCCCCAGCATTTT. It is translated as CASSQDSGLPSQPQHF.